This entry describes one T cell receptor beta chain. What antigen it recognizes has not been identified. Base qualities are missing; no much larger clone stands one base away. In total, 500 to 700 healthy bone marrow donors made up the cohort. Cohort members were all nominally healthy when sampled, although unrecorded immune exposures were likely present. The donor tested CMV seropositive, placing the donor among the roughly 300 seropositive members of the cohort. Each donor provided a peripheral blood sample, and peripheral blood mononuclear cells were used for TCR beta sequencing. Genomic DNA extraction from the blood cell samples was performed with the Qiagen DNeasy Blood Extraction Kit. Receptor libraries were prepared by the immunoSEQ multiplex PCR assay. The multiplex PCR relied on a mix of 60 forward primers for TCR Vbeta segments and 13 reverse primers for TCR Jbeta segments. The CDR3 region of rearranged TCR beta genes was amplified from genomic DNA with a multiplex PCR assay. On the Illumina HiSeq System, the amplified TCR beta libraries were sequenced as 87-base-pair reads. The study's processing was this. In a later analysis, roughly 80 million unique TCR beta chains were counted across the approximately 640 repertoires, and approximately 11 million of these chains were shared by at least two donors. To remove PCR and sequencing errors, raw reads were error-corrected and collapsed into unique sequences using a nearest-neighbor algorithm that merged closely related sequences. V, D and J gene segments were assigned by aligning CDR3 sequences to IMGT reference sequences. For a sequence to be retained, a match of at least six nucleotides to both a V gene segment and a J gene segment was required. Rearrangements were classified as productive when the CDR3 lacked stop codons and remained in frame with V and J, and all other rearrangements were classified as non-productive. CDR3 was defined by IMGT convention, running from the second conserved V-encoded cysteine to the conserved J-encoded phenylalanine. The earlier analysis of about 590 of the donors excluded sequences that lacked an unambiguous match to a single V gene segment. An earlier analysis of several hundred of the donors called V segments functional above 56.7% productive rearrangements and segregating when the between-donor standard deviation exceeded 5%. A statistical classification framework was built for diagnosing cytomegalovirus status from the catalog of TCR beta chain sequences. V and J gene assignment, in a later analysis, came from comparing TCR nucleotide sequences with IMGT/GENE-DB human TR gene sequences. In a later analysis, CDR3 sequences and most-parsimonious VDJ recombination scenarios were assigned using the TCRdist pipeline. In a later analysis, every TCR beta chain was defined by the combination of its CDR3 amino acid sequence and its V-gene family, and reads without a unique V-gene family were dropped. A later analysis removed 592 highly shared, low-generation-probability nucleotide sequences to deal with suspected cross-contamination and a sequencing artifact. In a later analysis, a clonal expansion index for each public chain was calculated from normalized within-repertoire ranks of inferred template counts. In a later analysis, generation probabilities were computed with a VDJ recombination model fitted to out-of-frame rearrangements, and the resulting probabilities were checked against IGoR. A later analysis scored TCR-TCR, TCR-HLA and TCR-CMV co-occurrence with hypergeometric tests, applying a repertoire-size bias correction to TCR pairs. To estimate false discovery rates, a later analysis permuted the HLA or CMV assignments 20 times. In a later analysis, co-occurring TCRs were grouped using DBSCAN, with TCRdist sequence similarity added in when clustering inside HLA-allele-positive subsets. Repertoires with fewer than 30,000 or more than 120,000 public chains, plus five repertoires with anomalous nucleotide sharing, were excluded from co-occurrence clustering. The source is immuneACCESS, and TCRdb retained only in-frame sequences with V and J called. Part of the clones is not carried over; for the studies checked, unresolved V genes explain less than half of this, and the remainder is unexplained. That table supplies the V and J calls and clone size; D and trimming were determined from the DNA. The table for this sample lists some 170,000 clones; about 75% of them were counted only once. The top ten clones comprise 6.3% of the sample.

The entry originates in a study of cytomegalovirus exposure and HLA in healthy donors (dated by TCRdb to about 2017). The study in broad terms: An earlier analysis of approximately 590 of the donors reported about 250 Gb of sequence data and 117 million unique TCR beta sequences from about 179 million T cells. Roughly 310 gigabases of sequencing data and approximately 93 million unique TCR sequences were included in an early release covering about 620 HLA-typed donors. The genetic ancestry cluster associated with self-reported Caucasian donors included 70% to 85% of the 398 genotyped donors. The study aimed to test whether cataloging public T cell receptors could reveal signatures of past pathogen exposure. Using immunosequencing, the study profiled T cell repertoires from roughly 650 subjects and related those repertoires to cytomegalovirus serostatus. Besides the first cohort of 500 to 700 subjects, a separate validation cohort made up of roughly 120 different subjects was used. To predict cytomegalovirus infection status, the study combined high-throughput TCR immunosequencing, statistical association of individual TCRs with disease status, and machine learning. A later analysis re-examined previously published TCR beta repertoires from just over 650 donors and added high-resolution HLA genotyping to investigate patterns of TCR occurrence. Rather than drawing on any new phenotypic data, the later analysis identified candidate immune exposures from TCR beta sequences and the way those sequences occurred across donors. To decide whether each TCR beta V gene segment behaved as functional or pseudogenic, an earlier analysis of 587 of the donors relied on high-throughput TCR beta sequencing. Donor age, sex, ethnicity and CMV serostatus were compiled together with the repertoire data. Genome-wide SNP genotypes for about 65% of the roughly 670 donors were used in a later genetic analysis, which treated that subset as a discovery cohort. Every discovery cohort repertoire had been produced on one sequencing platform. Class I and class II HLA loci were covered by the typing at four-digit resolution. Typing coverage differed by locus: A, B, C, DRB1 and DQB1 were typed in roughly 620-640 donors, DQA1 in 500 to 550, DPA1 in roughly 590, and DPB1 in 450 to 480. Because of strong linkage in the cohort, roughly 5 DR-DQ haplotypes were treated as single units for association and clustering. Across about 370 genotyped donors of the cohort, an average of about 200,000 unique TCR beta nucleotide sequences per donor were sequenced, and around 19% of those sequences were non-productive. Study-wide findings and limitations: The authors suggested that the approach could potentially be extended to other disease states and immunological phenotypes. In a later genetic analysis, a missense DCLRE1C variant was associated with V-gene and J-gene trimming of TCR beta chains, and the association was replicated in an independent cohort. Broadly in line with IMGT annotations, most TCR beta V segments showed up in productive rearrangements about 87% or about 30% of the time in an earlier analysis of 450 to 600 of the donors. According to a later analysis, parvovirus B19, influenza, CMV and Epstein-Barr virus appeared linked to several top co-occurrence clusters. Most TCR sequences were observed very rarely across donors, whereas some public TCRs were present in many individuals. The classifier was reported to diagnose cytomegalovirus status with high specificity and sensitivity in both the original and validation cohorts. A total of roughly 160 TCR beta chains were listed by the study as associated with cytomegalovirus. CMV serostatus was the only immune exposure information available for the cohort. In a later analysis, most CMV-associated TCR beta chains were found to appear HLA-restricted, with HLA associations seemingly driven largely by CMV exposure. Because HLA typing was unavailable for some donors at each locus, only the typed subset was used in association tests. Correlated functional status among segregating V segments might reflect linkage disequilibrium, but an unknown experimental factor could not be ruled out. A later analysis associated some 17,000 TCR beta sequences with specific HLA alleles at a false discovery rate of 0.05. A cluster of highly shared sequence variants was judged likely to be a technical artifact of the sequencing pipeline. Only TCR beta chains were sequenced in this cohort, and the absence of alpha or paired-chain data limited detectable features. Strong co-occurrence of HLA alleles, especially DR and DQ, made assigning TCR associations to individual alleles difficult. Presence/absence analyses assumed roughly uniform sequencing depth across donors, an assumption that may not hold. In a later analysis, the rate of TCR association differed among HLA loci, with DRB1 alleles having the most associated TCRs and HLA-C alleles having the fewest. Compared with equally common non-associated chains, HLA-associated TCR beta chains in a later analysis were more clonally expanded and had lower generation probabilities. In vitro tests confirmed that a few of the cytomegalovirus-associated TCR beta chains recognize cytomegalovirus antigens. Seventeen rarely observed V segments, including chromosome 9 orphons, were excluded from the earlier analysis of just under 600 of the donors because counts were too low. A further reported finding was that TCR beta sequences accurately predicted the HLA-A and HLA-B alleles for most subjects in the first cohort. A later genetic analysis reported fewer N-insertions in productive TCRs among donors in an Asian-associated ancestry cluster than the roughly 700-donor mean.

The TCR originated in a man between 35 and 55 years old in good health and CMV-seropositive. The source material was PBMCs.

The CDR3 has the sequence CASSRQGSGEQYF. In nucleotides, the sequence is TGTGCCAGCAGCCGACAGGGTTCGGGGGAGCAGTACTTC. The chain is encoded by TRBV7-6 joined to TRBJ2-7; TRBD1 agrees with 7 junctional bases. Reading from cysteine to phenylalanine, the CDR3 counts 13 amino acids. Only CDR3 DNA remains: 39 bases, in frame from the first base. At the junction V is shortened by 5 bases and J by 7 bases; bases outside the gene matches: 8. Taken from the germline V gene, the CDR1 and CDR2 loops are SGHVS and FNYEAQ.